Presented here are 27 T cell receptor beta chains from one specimen sequenced in a study of OX40 agonist ivuxolimab in advanced cancers. Profiled with immunoSEQ multiplex PCR; TCRdb holds only in-frame clones, not every one. Of approximately 40,000 clones listed, approximately 79% are singletons. Sequenced here: CD4+ or CD8+ T cells sorted from blood, sampled in a trial of the OX40 agonist ivuxolimab. The receptors shown here come from an adult with an advanced solid tumor such as melanoma, head and neck, liver or kidney cancer.

The gene calls are TRBV5-5 and TRBJ1-1; tentatively, D is TRBD1 (6 bases). CDR1 SGHKS and CDR2 YYEKEE come from the germline V gene (reference sequence). The CDR3 spans 14 residues. Trimming cost V 2 bases and J 0 bases, with 8 bases left between them. The CDR3 reads CASSLRTVNTEAFF. The CDR3 DNA follows: TGTGCCAGCAGCTTAAGGACAGTGAACACTGAAGCTTTCTTT. Using reference TRBV5-5 and TRBJ1-1 for the parts outside the CDR3, the full variable domain is DAGVTQSPTHLIKTRGQQVTLRCSPISGHKSVSWYQQVLGQGPQFIFQYYEKEERGRGNFPDRFSARQFPNYSSELNVNALLLGDSALYLCASSLRTVNTEAFFGQGTRLTVV.

Only one count was recorded for this clone. The CDR3 bases are TGTGCCAGCAGCTCCCGGGTCGAGCAGTACTTC. It encodes CASSSRVEQYF. The chain has TRBV7-9 and TRBJ2-7, with no clear D. The CDR3 covers 11 residues. Germline loops: CDR1 SEHNR, CDR2 FQNEAQ (reference sequence). V lost 4 bases and J lost 6, with 7 bases in between.

This clone is medium-sized by share. This rearrangement joins TRBV30 to TRBJ2-1, with D possibly matching TRBD2 (6 bases). The CDR3 extends over 12 amino acids. V was cut by 8 bases and J by 3 bases, with 11 bases left in between. CDR1 GTSNPN and CDR2 SVGIG come from the germline V gene (reference sequence). The CDR3 loop is CAGMGLYNEQFF. DNA of the CDR3: TGTGCCGGGATGGGACTCTACAATGAGCAGTTCTTC.

The rearrangement joins TRBV19 to TRBJ2-1; 15 nucleotides agree with TRBD2. This CDR3 region has 19 residues. V dropped 5 bases and J dropped 6; count of bases not matched to a gene: 14. Germline CDR1 LNHDA, CDR2 SQIVND (reference sequence). In DNA form, the CDR3 reads TGTGCCAGTAGTCCGCGGACTAGCGGGAGGGCCATGGGATTCAATGAGCAGTTCTTC. Amino acid sequence: CASSPRTSGRAMGFNEQFF.

The CDR3 DNA reads TGCAGCGTACAATGGACAGGACCCTACGAGCAGTACTTC. This gives the protein CSVQWTGPYEQYF. J is TRBJ2-7 and V is TRBV29-1; the match to TRBD1 covers 7 bases. This CDR3 comprises 13 residues. Looked up from germline, CDR1 is SQVTM and CDR2 is ANQGSEA. V lost 6 bases to trimming and J lost 2 bases; unmatched junction nucleotides: 7.

This clone has a single count. The gene calls are TRBV7-6 and TRBJ2-1, with 12 nucleotides matching TRBD2. Unmatched junction bases numbered 8, after V lost 7 bases and J lost 7 bases. Germline assignment: CDR1 SGHVS and CDR2 FNYEAQ. The CDR3 is 15 amino acids. Here the CDR3 DNA reads TGTGCCAGCAAGCGACTAGCGGGAGTTTCGAATGAGCAGTTCTTC. Amino acids: CASKRLAGVSNEQFF.

The V and J genes are TRBV7-2 and TRBJ1-1; D gene uncertain. V was shortened by 1 base and J by 4 bases, with 7 bases between the two germline ends. Per germline, CDR1 SGHTA and CDR2 FQGNSA. CDR3 length: 13 residues. The CDR3 nucleotides are TGTGCCAGCAGCTTAGAGGGAACCACTGAAGCTTTCTTT. It is translated as CASSLEGTTEAFF.

The chain has TRBV7-9 and TRBJ1-4, with 8 bases that match TRBD1. The germline V gene encodes CDR1 SEHNR and CDR2 FQNEAQ (reference sequence). The CDR3 is 14 residues long. The V gene end was trimmed by 4 bases and the J gene end by 6 bases; junction bases not matched to a gene: 4. The CDR3 DNA reads as TGTGCCAGCAGCTCCGGACAGGGATATGAAAAACTGTTTTTT. Protein sequence: CASSSGQGYEKLFF.

The chain couples TRBV4-2 to TRBJ2-7; 11 bases are a match to TRBD2. Losses at the gene ends were 4 bases for V and 2 bases for J; bases not matched to a gene: 7. CDR3 length equals 16 residues. Germline V gives CDR1 LGHNA, CDR2 YNFKEQ. CDR3 coding DNA: TGTGCCAGCAGCCCAGAATCGGGACTAGCGGCCTACGAGCAGTACTTC. It is translated as CASSPESGLAAYEQYF.

Only a few counts were recorded for this clone. This rearrangement joins TRBV9 to TRBJ2-5, with a tentative D call TRBD2 (6 bases). This CDR3 has 15 amino acids. Germline CDR1 reads SGDLS; CDR2 reads YYNGEE. Trimming took off 1 base at V and 5 bases at J, with 15 bases between the two ends. The DNA of the CDR3 is TGTGCCAGCAGCGTAATGTCGGGAGAGGTGGAGACCCAGTACTTC. Encoded protein: CASSVMSGEVETQYF.

The chain joins TRBV19 to TRBJ2-7; no firm D call. Trimming took 5 bases from V and 3 from J, leaving 5 bases between them. CDR3 size: 11 residues. Looked up from germline, CDR1 is LNHDA and CDR2 is SQIVND (reference sequence). Written as DNA, the CDR3 is TGTGCCAGTAGTTTCAGCTACGAGCAGTACTTC. Translated, it gives CASSFSYEQYF.

The rearrangement joins TRBV4-3 to TRBJ2-7; D is uncertain. This CDR3 is built from 17 residues. From germline, CDR1 is LGHNA and CDR2 YSLEER. Trimming removed 1 base at V and 3 bases at J, with 19 bases between. This chain's CDR3 is CASSQGVVNQRSYEQYF. CDR3 nucleotides: TGCGCCAGCAGCCAAGGGGTTGTGAACCAACGTAGCTACGAGCAGTACTTC.

This rearrangement joins TRBV7-9 to TRBJ1-3; no clear D. CDR3 length: 14 amino acids. The V end lost 2 bases, the J end lost 1 base, and 6 bases lay between the germline ends. The germline V gene encodes CDR1 SEHNR and CDR2 FQNEAQ (reference sequence). CDR3 in DNA: TGTGCCAGCAGCTTATCCGATTCTGGAAACACCATATATTTT. It is translated as CASSLSDSGNTIYF.

This clone has a handful of counts. The chain links TRBV4-1 to TRBJ2-5; 8 bases match TRBD2. The CDR3 sequence is 20 residues long. CDR1 MGHRA and CDR2 YSYEKL come from the germline V gene. Trimming removed 2 bases from V and 4 bases from J; junction bases left unmatched: 21. CDR3 in DNA: TGCGCCAGCAGCCAAAAAGGGGACCACCTACTAGCGGTACTGCGAGAGACCCAGTACTTC. Translating it yields CASSQKGDHLLAVLRETQYF.

The chain is built from TRBV7-9 and TRBJ2-7; 7 bases agree with TRBD2. CDR1 and CDR2 from the germline V gene are SEHNR and FQNEAQ (reference sequence). Germline trimming cut 5 bases from V and 6 bases from J; bases unmatched to any gene: 7. This CDR3 has 13 residues. The CDR3 reads CASSQRLAAEQYF. CDR3 sequence (DNA): TGTGCCAGCAGCCAACGACTAGCAGCCGAGCAGTACTTC.

The chain links TRBV27 to TRBJ1-6; no definite D call. Germline V CDR1 and CDR2: MNHEY, SMNVEV (reference sequence). The CDR3 runs 15 residues. Trimming shortened V by 4 bases and J by 0 bases, and 7 bases separated the two germline ends. CDR3 nucleotides: TGTGCCAGCAGTTCGGCCCGCTCCTATAATTCACCCCTCCACTTT. It encodes CASSSARSYNSPLHF.

The V call is TRBV9, the J call TRBJ2-5, with D possibly being TRBD2 (5 bases). The last part of the DNA fits TRBJ2-7 better; the J call may be wrong. This CDR3 comprises 15 residues. Germline V gene lookup returns CDR1 SGDLS and CDR2 YYNGEE. For the CDR3, the DNA is TGTGCCAGCAGCGTAGGTAGCGAGTACGACTACGAGCAGTACTTC. It codes for CASSVGSEYDYEQYF.

This chain joins TRBV5-6 and TRBJ1-1; unclear D gene. CDR3 length: 14 residues. Germline-derived CDR1 and CDR2 are SGHDT and YYEEEE. With 0 bases removed from V and 8 bases from J, the gap between germline ends came to 14 bases. CDR3 in DNA: TGTGCCAGCAGCTTGGCGGTAGAGGGTCCCGAAGCTTTCTTT. It is translated as CASSLAVEGPEAFF.

The chain couples TRBV7-2 to TRBJ1-2; D not resolved. Trimming cost V 8 bases and J 5 bases, with 9 bases left between them. Germline CDR1 and CDR2: SGHTA and FQGNSA. The CDR3 is made up of 11 amino acids. CDR3 coding DNA: TGTGCCAGCGCCCTTGTTTATGGCTACACCTTC. This translates into CASALVYGYTF.

The chain couples TRBV29-1 to TRBJ2-7; D might be TRBD1 (6 bases). Germline V gene lookup returns CDR1 SQVTM and CDR2 ANQGSEA. Trimming left V 6 bases short and J 4 bases short, with 22 bases between. This CDR3 is 15 amino acids long. DNA of the CDR3: TGCAGCGTAAACCTTGGACAGTCAGCTGGATACGAGCAGTACTTC. Residues: CSVNLGQSAGYEQYF.

J is TRBJ1-5 and V is TRBV19; 10 bases are a match to TRBD1. V was clipped by 7 bases and J by 8 bases; unmatched bases: 14. The CDR3 is 16 residues long. The germline gives CDR1 LNHDA, CDR2 SQIVND (reference sequence). The CDR3 is CASTPGGQGGWEPQHF. CDR3 nucleotides: TGTGCCAGTACCCCTGGAGGACAGGGGGGGTGGGAGCCCCAGCATTTT.

This chain links TRBV27 with TRBJ2-7; the match to TRBD1 covers 8 bases. The CDR3 length is 13 residues. Germline CDR1 reads MNHEY; CDR2 reads SMNVEV (reference sequence). The ends lost 2 bases at V and 5 bases at J; junction bases unmatched: 2. CDR3 amino acids: CASSLQGAHEQYF. In DNA form, the CDR3 reads TGTGCCAGCAGTTTACAGGGGGCCCACGAGCAGTACTTC.

The chain has TRBV5-1 and TRBJ2-1; 8 positions agree with TRBD2. The trim removed 0 bases at V and 5 bases at J, leaving 4 bases unmatched. This CDR3 is 15 amino acids long. Per germline, CDR1 SGHRS and CDR2 YFSETQ. The CDR3 DNA reads TGCGCCAGCAGCTTGGGACTAGCGCACGACAATGAGCAGTTCTTC. It is translated as CASSLGLAHDNEQFF.

The chain uses TRBV4-3 and TRBJ1-6; D may be TRBD1 (5 bases). Germline loops: CDR1 LGHNA, CDR2 YSLEER. This CDR3 is built from 15 residues. V dropped 0 bases and J dropped 5 bases, with 8 bases sitting between them. The CDR3 bases are TGCGCCAGCAGCCAAGATGGGGGGGATAATTCACCCCTCCACTTT. Translating gives CASSQDGGDNSPLHF.

This chain connects TRBV11-3 to TRBJ2-1; 10 bases are a match to TRBD2. Looked up from germline, CDR1 is SGHNT and CDR2 is YENEEA. With 4 bases clipped from V and 2 bases from J, the junction kept 11 bases outside the gene matches. The CDR3 loop spans 18 amino acids. CDR3 DNA: TGTGCCAGCAGCTCCAAGGTCCTAGCGGGAGAGGCCTACAATGAGCAGTTCTTC. It is translated as CASSSKVLAGEAYNEQFF.

The chain joins TRBV4-1 to TRBJ1-3; D unclear. Trimming cost V 0 bases and J 0 bases, with 12 bases left between them. Per the germline V gene, CDR1 is MGHRA and CDR2 is YSYEKL. There are 17 residues in the CDR3. The CDR3 region has the DNA TGCGCCAGCAGCCAAGATTCGGGCCGACTCTCTGGAAACACCATATATTTT. Protein: CASSQDSGRLSGNTIYF.

The chain links TRBV27 to TRBJ2-3, with TRBD2 matching 8 bases. The CDR3 totals 15 residues. Germline lookup yields CDR1 MNHEY and CDR2 SMNVEV (reference sequence). Losses at the gene ends were 3 bases for V and 4 bases for J; bases not matched to a gene: 6. The CDR3: CASSFSGRAPDTQYF. CDR3 nucleotide sequence: TGTGCCAGCAGTTTCTCCGGGAGGGCCCCAGATACGCAGTATTTT.